This T cell receptor beta chain derives from a study of human T cells and chemical hapten exposure. Germline assignment: CDR1 SGHRS and CDR2 YFSETQ. The CDR3 is 15 amino acids. Concerning this clonotype itself: A much larger clone differs by one base, so this may be a read error.

One entry per CDR3 protein results from TCRdb running MiXCR on the RACE reads. Among 190,000 or so distinct CDR3 sequences listed, under 30% were seen once. The time point denotes: patch test 3, about 24 weeks after DPC sensitization. Treatment given: therapeutic diphenylcyclopropenone sensitization with weekly scalp DPC. The sequencing here drew on whole blood, taken in connection with sensitization to the hapten diphenylcyclopropenone (DPC). This receptor was identified in a woman aged 40 to 50 with alopecia areata. Some clones in this sample may be carry-over from other donors' samples. The rearrangement links TRBV5-1 to TRBJ2-5; 14 bases are shared with TRBD2. The CDR3 loop reads CASSPPGLAGEAQYF. CDR3 bases: TGCGCCAGCAGCCCTCCGGGACTAGCGGGAGAGGCCCAGTACTTC.